The 10 T cell receptor beta chains in this list originate from one sample, sequenced in a study of T cells in Graves' hyperthyroidism and ophthalmopathy. Amplification targeted TCR beta CDR3 regions from RNA transcripts. First-round RT-PCR targeting the TCR CDR3 was performed with the HTBI primer set. MiXCR was run by TCRdb on the multiplex PCR reads, yielding one entry per CDR3 protein. In the table there are around 700,000 distinct CDR3 sequences, roughly a sixth of which are singletons. Material: blood. These receptors were collected from a woman aged 50 to 60 with Graves' hyperthyroidism that later progressed to Graves' ophthalmopathy.

This clonotype turned up a few times. The chain employs TRBV19 and TRBJ1-2, with TRBD1 matching 11 bases. From germline, CDR1 is LNHDA and CDR2 SQIVND (reference sequence). The CDR3 covers 16 residues. V trimming: 5 bases; J trimming: 4 bases; junction bases outside the gene matches: 9. The DNA for the CDR3 is TGTGCCAGTAGTTCCCTCGGCGGACAGGGGGCCTATGGCTACACCTTC. Translation gives CASSSLGGQGAYGYTF. The full variable domain, its missing parts supplied by reference TRBV19 and TRBJ1-2, is DGGITQSPKYLFRKEGQNVTLSCEQNLNHDAMYWYRQDPGQGLRLIYYSQIVNDFQKGDIAEGYSVSREKKESFPLTVTSAQKNPTAFYLCASSSLGGQGAYGYTFGSGTRLTVV.

This clonotype showed up just a few times. J is TRBJ1-1 and V is TRBV9, with D possibly being TRBD1 (5 bases). Trimming stripped 4 bases from V and 1 base from J, with 17 bases between. Per the germline V gene, CDR1 is SGDLS and CDR2 is YYNGEE. There are 16 residues in the CDR3. CDR3 in amino acids: CASSSPPGHANTEAFF. The CDR3 region has the DNA TGTGCCAGCAGCTCACCACCCGGACATGCGAACACTGAAGCTTTCTTT.

V and J are TRBV11-1 and TRBJ1-1; 7 bases line up with TRBD1. The CDR3 consists of 17 residues. Germline V gives CDR1 SGHAT, CDR2 FQDESV (reference sequence). With 5 bases clipped from V and 0 bases from J, the junction kept 12 bases outside the gene matches. CDR3 sequence (DNA): TGTGCCAGCAGCCCCCCCGGGACAGTTTCTATGAACACTGAAGCTTTCTTT. Protein: CASSPPGTVSMNTEAFF. The variable domain in full, completed from reference TRBV11-1 and TRBJ1-1, reads EAEVAQSPRYKITEKSQAVAFWCDPISGHATLYWYRQILGQGPELLVQFQDESVVDDSQLPKDRFSAERLKGVDSTLKIQPAELGDSAMYLCASSPPGTVSMNTEAFFGQGTRLTVV.

The chain joins TRBV7-6 to TRBJ1-6; possible D gene TRBD1, 5 bases. The germline gives CDR1 SGHVS, CDR2 FNYEAQ. Trimming cost V 1 base and J 6 bases, with 16 bases left between them. The CDR3 runs 17 residues. In nucleotides, the CDR3 is TGTGCCAGCAGCTTAGTTGCGCAGGGAGTGTTTAATTCACCCCTCCACTTT. Its protein is CASSLVAQGVFNSPLHF.

This clonotype was counted many times. The genes are TRBV18 and TRBJ1-1; D remains unclear. This CDR3 spans 14 amino acids. Trimming shortened V by 2 bases and J by 4 bases, and 11 bases separated the two germline ends. Germline CDR1 reads KGHSH; CDR2 reads LQKENI. The CDR3 sequence is CASSPIAIGTEAFF. In DNA, the CDR3 is TGTGCCAGCTCACCAATCGCTATCGGCACTGAAGCTTTCTTT.

This clonotype was found many times. V is TRBV11-2 and J is TRBJ1-2, with 9 bases matching TRBD1. Germline V gives CDR1 SGHAT, CDR2 FQNNGV. V was pared by 5 bases and J by 8 bases, with 18 bases of the junction left unmatched. The CDR3 totals 17 residues. CDR3 loop: CASSTGTGFGSMVGYTF. DNA for the CDR3: TGTGCCAGCAGCACCGGGACAGGGTTCGGGTCTATGGTAGGCTACACCTTC.

The rearrangement uses TRBV7-9 and TRBJ2-5, with unresolved D. The CDR3 covers 13 residues. V dropped 1 base and J dropped 5 bases, with 8 bases sitting between them. Germline CDR1 is SEHNR and CDR2 is FQNEAQ (reference sequence). The CDR3 DNA follows: TGTGCCAGCAGCTTAGGGATGAGGGAGACCCAGTACTTC. Translated, it gives CASSLGMRETQYF.

In this sample, this clonotype turned up a few times. The rearrangement joins TRBV6-1 to TRBJ1-2; D is unresolved. The length of the CDR3 is 11 residues. Per germline, CDR1 MNHNS and CDR2 SASEGT. V dropped 8 bases and J dropped 4 bases, with 8 bases sitting between them. The CDR3 here is CASGSSYGYTF. The DNA for the CDR3 is TGTGCCAGCGGCAGCAGCTATGGCTACACCTTC.

The chain couples TRBV6-1 to TRBJ2-7; no firm D call. CDR3 length: 14 amino acids. V shed 0 bases and J shed 2 bases, with 8 bases lying between them. Germline values: CDR1 MNHNS, CDR2 SASEGT. This CDR3 reads CASSEAGQPYEQYF. The DNA of the CDR3 is TGTGCCAGCAGTGAAGCCGGCCAGCCCTACGAGCAGTACTTC.

Many counts were recorded for this clonotype. The chain is built from TRBV2 and TRBJ1-2; possibly TRBD1 for D (5 bases). The CDR3 covers 14 residues. CDR1 SNHLY and CDR2 FYNNEI come from the germline V gene. Deletions cut 0 bases from V and 4 bases from J, with 9 bases between. CDR3 sequence reads: CASSEAPGTYGYTF. CDR3 nucleotide sequence: TGTGCCAGCAGTGAAGCGCCGGGGACCTATGGCTACACCTTC.